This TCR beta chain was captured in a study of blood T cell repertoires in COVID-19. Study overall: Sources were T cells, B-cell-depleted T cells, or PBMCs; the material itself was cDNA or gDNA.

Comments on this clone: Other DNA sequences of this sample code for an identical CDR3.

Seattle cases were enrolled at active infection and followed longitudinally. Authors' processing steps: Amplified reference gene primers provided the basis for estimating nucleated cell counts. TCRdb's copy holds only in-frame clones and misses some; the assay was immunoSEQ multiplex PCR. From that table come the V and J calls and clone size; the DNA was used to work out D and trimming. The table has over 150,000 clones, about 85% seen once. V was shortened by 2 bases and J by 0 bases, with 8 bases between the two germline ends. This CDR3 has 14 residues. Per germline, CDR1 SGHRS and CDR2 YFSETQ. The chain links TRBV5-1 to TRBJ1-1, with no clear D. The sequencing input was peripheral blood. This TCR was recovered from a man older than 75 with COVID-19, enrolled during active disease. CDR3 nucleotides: TGCGCCAGCAGCTTCCTCGGGGTGAACACTGAAGCTTTCTTT. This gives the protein CASSFLGVNTEAFF.